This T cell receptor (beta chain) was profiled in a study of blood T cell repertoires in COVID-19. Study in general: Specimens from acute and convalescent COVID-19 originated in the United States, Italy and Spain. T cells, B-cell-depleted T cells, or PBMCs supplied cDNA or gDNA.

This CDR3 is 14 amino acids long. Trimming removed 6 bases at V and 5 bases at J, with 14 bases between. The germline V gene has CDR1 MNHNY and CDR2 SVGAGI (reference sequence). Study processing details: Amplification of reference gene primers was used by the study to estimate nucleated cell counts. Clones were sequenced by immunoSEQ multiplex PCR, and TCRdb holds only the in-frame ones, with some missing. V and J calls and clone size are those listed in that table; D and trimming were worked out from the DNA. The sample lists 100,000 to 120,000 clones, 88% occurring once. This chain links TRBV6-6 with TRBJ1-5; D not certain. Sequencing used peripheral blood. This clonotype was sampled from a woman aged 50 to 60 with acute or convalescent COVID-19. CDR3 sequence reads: CASSHIGDDQPQHF. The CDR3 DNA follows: TGTGCCAGCAGCCACATCGGGGATGATCAGCCCCAGCATTTT.